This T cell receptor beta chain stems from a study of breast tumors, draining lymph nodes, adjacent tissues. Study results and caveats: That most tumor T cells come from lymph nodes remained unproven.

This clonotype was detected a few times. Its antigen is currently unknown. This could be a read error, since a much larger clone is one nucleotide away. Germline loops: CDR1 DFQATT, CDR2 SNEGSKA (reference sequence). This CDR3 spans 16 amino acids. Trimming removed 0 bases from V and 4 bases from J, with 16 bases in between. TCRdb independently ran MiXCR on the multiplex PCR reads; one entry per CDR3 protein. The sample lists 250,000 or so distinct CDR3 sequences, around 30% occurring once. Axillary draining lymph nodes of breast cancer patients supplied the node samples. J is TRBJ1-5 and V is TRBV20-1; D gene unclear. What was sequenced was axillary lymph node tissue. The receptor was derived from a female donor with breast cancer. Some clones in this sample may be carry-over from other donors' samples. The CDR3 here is CSARDLGFRANQPQHF. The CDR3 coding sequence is TGCAGTGCTAGAGATCTGGGCTTCCGAGCTAATCAGCCCCAGCATTTT.